This entry lists 14 T cell receptor beta chains sequenced from one sample in a study of T cells in localized non-small cell lung cancer. Libraries were prepared by immunoSEQ multiplex PCR; TCRdb keeps only in-frame clonotypes and omits some of them. The sample has tens of thousands of clones, roughly 89% seen once. Sequences were derived from peripheral blood, sampled before any cancer treatment. Source of these receptors: a man aged 40 to 69 with stage I squamous cell lung carcinoma.

This clone was seen a single time. The V and J genes are TRBV5-1 and TRBJ1-2, with D possibly matching TRBD1 (5 bases). There are 14 residues in the CDR3. Per germline, CDR1 SGHRS and CDR2 YFSETQ. V dropped 1 base and J dropped 8 bases, with 15 bases sitting between them. Here the CDR3 DNA reads TGCGCCAGCAGCTTGTATGGGCAGGCAGGGGGCTACACCTTC. This codes for CASSLYGQAGGYTF.

The chain carries TRBV15 and TRBJ1-6; 7 nucleotides match TRBD1. Germline CDR1 reads LNHNV; CDR2 reads YYDKDF (reference sequence). Trimming at V came to 1 base and at J to 14 bases, leaving 8 bases not matched to a gene. CDR3 length: 14 residues. In DNA form, the CDR3 reads TGTGCCACCAGCAGAGGTACAGGGGATGTGGCCCTCCACTTT. Protein sequence: CATSRGTGDVALHF.

V and J are TRBV19 and TRBJ2-2, with D possibly being TRBD2 (5 bases). V lost 8 bases and J lost 2, with 9 bases in between. This CDR3 contains 13 residues. CDR1 is LNHDA and CDR2 is SQIVND in the germline V gene (reference sequence). CDR3 sequence: CASADSNTGELFF. The CDR3 DNA reads TGTGCCAGTGCGGACTCCAACACCGGGGAGCTGTTTTTT.

This clone has only a few counts. The rearrangement joins TRBV6-5 to TRBJ1-1, with no clear D. V was trimmed by 2 bases and J by 1 base, leaving 2 bases between them. CDR1 MNHEY and CDR2 SVGAGI come from the germline V gene. There are 12 residues in the CDR3. The CDR3 reads CASSYANTEAFF. CDR3 nucleotide sequence: TGTGCCAGCAGTTACGCGAACACTGAAGCTTTCTTT.

The chain couples TRBV6-5 to TRBJ1-2; tentatively, D is TRBD1 (6 bases). Germline CDR1 MNHEY, CDR2 SVGAGI. Trimming took 6 bases from V and 1 from J, leaving 15 bases between them. The CDR3 length is 15 residues. In DNA form, the CDR3 reads TGTGCCAGCAGGGCGGGACAATCATTTAACTATGGCTACACCTTC. It encodes CASRAGQSFNYGYTF.

The V and J genes are TRBV18 and TRBJ1-6; D is unresolved. Germline values: CDR1 KGHSH, CDR2 LQKENI. Trimming left V 3 bases short and J 10 bases short, with 13 bases between. This CDR3 has 14 residues. The CDR3 region is CASSPLPQDSPLHF. CDR3 bases: TGTGCCAGCTCACCCCTGCCGCAGGACTCACCCCTCCACTTT.

This rearrangement joins TRBV6-5 to TRBJ1-4; 7 nucleotides agree with TRBD1. Germline assignment: CDR1 MNHEY and CDR2 SVGAGI. This CDR3 is built from 14 residues. The ends lost 5 bases at V and 8 bases at J; junction bases unmatched: 8. The CDR3 here is CASSDPTGYEKLFF. In nucleotides, the CDR3 is TGTGCCAGCAGTGACCCGACAGGGTACGAAAAACTGTTTTTT.

This clone came up once. The V call is TRBV29-1, the J call TRBJ1-1, with 7 bases aligning to TRBD1. The V gene end was trimmed by 7 bases and the J gene end by 1 base; junction bases not matched to a gene: 6. This CDR3 spans 13 amino acids. Germline CDR1 is SQVTM and CDR2 is ANQGSEA. The CDR3 DNA follows: TGCAGCGCTTCGACAGGGTCGAACACTGAAGCTTTCTTT. Translating it yields CSASTGSNTEAFF.

The CDR3: CASSLDPQLGTGGAFF. The CDR3 nucleotides read TGCGCCAGCAGCTTAGACCCACAGCTCGGGACAGGAGGAGCTTTCTTT. The rearrangement uses TRBV5-1 and TRBJ1-1, with 8 bases matching TRBD1. Trimming removed 2 bases from V and 10 bases from J; junction bases left unmatched: 16. This CDR3 spans 16 amino acids. Germline-derived CDR1 and CDR2 are SGHRS and YFSETQ.

This clone was picked up one time. CDR3: CATRGGETQYF. The CDR3 nucleotides are TGTGCAACACGCGGTGGGGAGACCCAGTACTTC. The genes are TRBV28 and TRBJ2-5; D uncertain. The V gene's germline CDR1 is MDHEN and CDR2 SYDVKM. This CDR3 has 11 residues.

The V gene is TRBV7-2, the J gene TRBJ2-5; D is possibly TRBD1 or TRBD2 (5 bases each). Between the trimmed V and J ends, which lost 5 bases and 5 bases, there was a span of 18 bases. The CDR3 spans 15 residues. The V gene's germline CDR1 is SGHTA and CDR2 FQGNSA. The CDR3 sequence is CASSPRTSWGETQYF. Here the CDR3 DNA reads TGTGCCAGCAGCCCGCGGACCTCCTGGGGGGAGACCCAGTACTTC.

This clone was found a few times. The chain carries TRBV20-1 and TRBJ1-4; possible D gene TRBD1, 5 bases. The CDR3 extends over 11 amino acids. CDR1 and CDR2 from the germline V gene are DFQATT and SNEGSKA (reference sequence). CDR3 bases: TGCGGGGTTTGGACAACCGGAAAACTGTTTTTT. Translating gives CGVWTTGKLFF.

This clone was seen just once. Here the CDR3 reads CASRRAGANYEQYF. The CDR3 region has the DNA TGTGCCAGCAGGAGGGCGGGGGCCAACTACGAGCAGTACTTC. The rearrangement uses TRBV2 and TRBJ2-7; TRBD2 is a possible D gene (7 bases). This CDR3 has 14 residues. The V end lost 6 bases, the J end lost 3 bases, and 15 bases lay between the germline ends. Germline CDR1 and CDR2: SNHLY and FYNNEI.

The V and J genes are TRBV6-6 and TRBJ2-5; D is uncertain. CDR1 and CDR2 from the germline V gene are MNHNY and SVGAGI (reference sequence). This CDR3 region has 15 residues. The germline V and J ends were trimmed by 0 bases and 4 bases, with 12 bases remaining between them. The CDR3 is CASSYSTLSGETQYF. The DNA for the CDR3 is TGTGCCAGCAGTTACTCTACCCTCAGTGGAGAGACCCAGTACTTC.